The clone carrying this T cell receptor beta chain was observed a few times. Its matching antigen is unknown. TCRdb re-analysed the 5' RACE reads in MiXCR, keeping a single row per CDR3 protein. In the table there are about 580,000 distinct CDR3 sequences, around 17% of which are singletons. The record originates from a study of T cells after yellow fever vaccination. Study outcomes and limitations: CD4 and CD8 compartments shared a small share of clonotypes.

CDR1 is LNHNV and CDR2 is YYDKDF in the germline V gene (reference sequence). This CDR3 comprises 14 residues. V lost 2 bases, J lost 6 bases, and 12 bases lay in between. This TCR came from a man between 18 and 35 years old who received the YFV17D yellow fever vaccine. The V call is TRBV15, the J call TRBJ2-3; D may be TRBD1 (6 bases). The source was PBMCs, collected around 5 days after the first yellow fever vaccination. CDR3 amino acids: CATSRSQGPDTQYF. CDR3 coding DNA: TGTGCCACCAGCAGATCACAGGGTCCCGATACGCAGTATTTT.